The entry below describes one T cell receptor (beta chain). The lymph nodes were axillary draining lymph nodes from breast cancer patients. This entry is derived from a study of breast tumors, draining lymph nodes, adjacent tissues. One entry per CDR3 protein results from TCRdb running MiXCR on the multiplex PCR reads. The table has some 120,000 distinct CDR3 sequences, just under 20% seen once. Per the germline V gene, CDR1 is DFQATT and CDR2 is SNEGSKA (reference sequence). This CDR3 has 14 residues. Trimming stripped 3 bases from V and 6 bases from J, with 17 bases between. The source of this sequence is a female donor with breast cancer. Some clones in this sample may be carry-over from other donors' samples. The chain joins TRBV20-1 to TRBJ1-1; D possibly corresponds to TRBD1 (5 bases). The sequencing input was axillary lymph node tissue. In DNA, the CDR3 is TGCAGTGCTAGCCTAGGGGCCCGGAGTCCTGAAGCTTTCTTT. Residues: CSASLGARSPEAFF.